Below, 4 T cell receptor beta chains from the same sample are listed, as sequenced in a study of T cell responses to AZD1222 COVID-19 vaccine. Data came from immunoSEQ multiplex PCR; TCRdb stores just in-frame clones and leaves some out. The data contain approximately 140,000 clones, 94% of them singletons. The sequencing here drew on peripheral blood, taken on day 0 of AZD1222 vaccination. The receptors were gathered from an adult in good health.

The chain has TRBV5-7 and TRBJ1-5, with 7 positions matching TRBD1. TRBV5-7 is assigned to the ORF class and has an uncertain function. J gave up 5 bases and V 5 bases, and 10 bases lay outside the gene matches. The CDR3 runs 15 residues. The CDR3 reads CASRLSTGSYQPQHF. Written as DNA, the CDR3 is TGTGCCAGCAGGCTATCGACAGGGTCCTATCAGCCCCAGCATTTT.

The rearrangement joins TRBV10-1 to TRBJ2-1, with a weak D call TRBD1 (5 bases). The CDR3 sequence is 13 residues long. Germline CDR1 is WNHNN and CDR2 is SYGVQD (reference sequence). V gave up 4 bases and J gave up 8 bases, with 12 bases separating them. Written as DNA, the CDR3 is TGCGCCAGCAGTGTGCAGGGCCGCGATGAGCAGTTCTTC. Its translation is CASSVQGRDEQFF.

The chain carries TRBV5-1 and TRBJ1-2; TRBD1 agrees at 9 bases. In germline, CDR1 is SGHRS, CDR2 YFSETQ. Unmatched junction bases numbered 6, after V lost 4 bases and J lost 8 bases. CDR3 length equals 13 residues. This CDR3 reads CASSIRTGDGYTF. CDR3 bases: TGCGCCAGCAGCATCCGGACAGGGGACGGCTACACCTTC.

The chain employs TRBV28 and TRBJ2-5; no clear D. CDR3 length: 11 residues. CDR1 is MDHEN, CDR2 SYDVKM, per germline. V was cut by 5 bases and J by 3 bases, with 4 bases left in between. CDR3: CASSVEETQYF. CDR3 in DNA: TGTGCCAGCAGTGTCGAAGAGACCCAGTACTTC.